The clone carrying this T cell receptor beta chain was seen only a few times. Its target is unknown. Clones were read by immunoSEQ multiplex PCR, and TCRdb kept only the in-frame ones, dropping some. This table has 17,000 or so clones, about 82% appearing once. This specimen belongs to a study of OX40 agonist ivuxolimab in advanced cancers. At the level of the study: It was ivuxolimab, an agonistic anti-OX40 (CD134) antibody, that patients were treated with.

The CDR3 is 16 residues long. Trimming pared 4 bases from V and 5 bases from J, leaving 20 bases between. Germline assignment: CDR1 SGHAT and CDR2 FQDESV (reference sequence). Study-level results: The antigen specificity of the peripheral T cells (those that were expanded) was not determined.

The genes are TRBV11-1 and TRBJ2-5; D may be TRBD1 (5 bases). This receptor was taken from an adult with an advanced solid tumor such as melanoma, head and neck, liver or kidney cancer. The material sequenced was CD4+ or CD8+ T cells sorted from blood, taken in a trial of the OX40 agonist ivuxolimab. DNA for the CDR3: TGTGCCAGCAGCTCCCAATGGCAGGGCCTAAGGGAGACCCAGTACTTC. As protein: CASSSQWQGLRETQYF.